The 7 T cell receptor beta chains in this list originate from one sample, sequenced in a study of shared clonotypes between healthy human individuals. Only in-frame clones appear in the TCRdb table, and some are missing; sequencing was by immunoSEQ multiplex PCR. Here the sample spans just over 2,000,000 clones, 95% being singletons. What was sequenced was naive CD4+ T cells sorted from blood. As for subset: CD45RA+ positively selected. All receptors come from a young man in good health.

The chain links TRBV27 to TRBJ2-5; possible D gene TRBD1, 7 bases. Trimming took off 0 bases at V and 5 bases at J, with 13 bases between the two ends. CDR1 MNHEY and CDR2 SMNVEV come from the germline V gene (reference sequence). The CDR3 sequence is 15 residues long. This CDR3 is CASSLSFRGRETQYF. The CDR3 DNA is TGTGCCAGCAGTTTATCGTTCAGGGGGAGGGAGACCCAGTACTTC.

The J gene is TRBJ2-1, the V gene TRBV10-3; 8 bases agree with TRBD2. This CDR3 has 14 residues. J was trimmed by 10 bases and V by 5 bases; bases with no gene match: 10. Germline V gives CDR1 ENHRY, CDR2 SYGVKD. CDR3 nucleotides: TGTGCCATCAGTACGGGAGGGCCGGAATCGGAGCAGTTCTTC. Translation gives CAISTGGPESEQFF.

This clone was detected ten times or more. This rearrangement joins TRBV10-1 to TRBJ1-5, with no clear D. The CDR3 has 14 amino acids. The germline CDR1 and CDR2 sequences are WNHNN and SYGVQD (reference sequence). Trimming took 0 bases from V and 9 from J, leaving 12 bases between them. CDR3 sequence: CASSESPGTGPQHF. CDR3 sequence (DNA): TGCGCCAGCAGTGAGTCCCCGGGCACCGGGCCCCAGCATTTT.

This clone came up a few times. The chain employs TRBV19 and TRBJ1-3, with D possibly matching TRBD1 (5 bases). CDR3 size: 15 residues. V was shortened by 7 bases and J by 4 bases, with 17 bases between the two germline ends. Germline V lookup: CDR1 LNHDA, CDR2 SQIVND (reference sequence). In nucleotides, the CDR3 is TGTGCCAGTAATCGACCCCTCCGGGGGGGAAACACCATATATTTT. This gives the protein CASNRPLRGGNTIYF.

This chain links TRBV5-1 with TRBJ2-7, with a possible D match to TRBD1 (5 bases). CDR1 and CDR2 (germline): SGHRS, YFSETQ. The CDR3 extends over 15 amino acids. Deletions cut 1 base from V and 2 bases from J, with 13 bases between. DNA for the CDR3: TGCGCCAGCAGCTTGTTCCGGGTGACAGCCTACGAGCAGTACTTC. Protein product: CASSLFRVTAYEQYF.

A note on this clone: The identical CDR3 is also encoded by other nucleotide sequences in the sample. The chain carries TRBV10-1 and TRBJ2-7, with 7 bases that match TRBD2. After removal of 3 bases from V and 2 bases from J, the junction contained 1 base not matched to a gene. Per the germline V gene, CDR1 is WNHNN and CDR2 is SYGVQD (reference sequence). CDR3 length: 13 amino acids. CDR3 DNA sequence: TGCGCCAGCAGTGAACGGGGGGCCTACGAGCAGTACTTC. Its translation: CASSERGAYEQYF.

CDR3 region: CASSQEGRGARETQYF. The DNA of the CDR3 is TGCGCCAGCAGCCAAGAAGGGCGGGGGGCGAGGGAGACCCAGTACTTC. V and J are TRBV4-1 and TRBJ2-5; 8 nucleotides match TRBD2. The CDR3 contains 16 residues. CDR1 is MGHRA and CDR2 is YSYEKL in the germline V gene. Germline trimming cut 0 bases from V and 5 bases from J; bases unmatched to any gene: 8.